This T cell receptor (beta chain) came from a study of OX40 agonist ivuxolimab in advanced cancers. Notes on the research overall: Ivuxolimab was an agonistic, fully human IgG2 monoclonal antibody directed against OX40 (CD134), a costimulatory receptor. Intravenous ivuxolimab was administered to patients every 2 weeks at six dose levels: 0.01, 0.1, 0.3, 1.5, 3 and 10 mg/kg. In the dose-escalation cohort, more than 75% of patients were male, and the mean age was roughly 60 years, with a range of 23 to 79. Partial responses were achieved by three dose-escalation patients, of whom one had hepatocellular carcinoma and two had cutaneous melanoma. Of the approximately 50 dose-escalation patients, hepatocellular carcinoma was present in approximately 20, melanoma in around 15, renal cell carcinoma in 9 and head and neck cancer in 9. The paper covers the monotherapy dose-escalation part of the phase I ivuxolimab trial, which included N of about 50 patients. The point of sequencing TCRbeta in the periphery was to test whether ivuxolimab changed TCR sequence diversity and drove clonal T-cell expansion. Patients were allowed to have had prior anti-PD-1, anti-PD-L1 or anti-CTLA-4 therapy, and about 40% of the dose-escalation patients had been treated with checkpoint inhibitors.

To sequence the TCRbeta CDR3 region, genomic DNA was isolated from the sorted cells. The immunoSEQ Assay was used for sequencing of TCRbeta CDR3 regions. Imported from immuneACCESS, the table was reduced by TCRdb to in-frame sequences with V and J called. These copies leave out some clones; in studies compared against another copy, an unresolved V gene accounts for under half, and the cause of the remainder is not known. The sample table records roughly 67,000 clones; 87% of these occur just once. Together, the top ten hold 0.3% to 0.4% of the sample. Worth noting for this clone: Its antigen is unknown. No much larger clone is present one base from it, and per-base qualities are unavailable.

Overall results and qualifications from the work: Low levels of normalized T-cell clonal expansion were also seen in some patients who did not respond. After ivuxolimab, expanded clones were on average more numerous among CD8+ T cells than among CD4+ T cells. In partial responders in the 0.1-3.0 mg/kg groups, normalized peripheral clonal expansion was found to be among the lowest, especially among CD8+ T cells. At doses of 0.1 to 3.0 mg/kg, clonal expansion of both CD4+ and CD8+ blood T cells was observed from baseline to week 6. Which antigens the clonally expanded peripheral T cells were specific for was not determined.

Patients with autoimmune disease history or receiving systemic immunosuppression were excluded from the trial. Peripheral blood for TCR sequencing was drawn from every dose cohort at baseline, at cycle 4 day 1 and at cycle 7 day 1. The samples were drawn from a first-in-human, open-label, multicenter phase I dose-escalation trial of ivuxolimab. Adults with locally advanced or metastatic head and neck squamous cell, hepatocellular, melanoma or renal cell carcinoma were enrolled in the trial. Before TCR sequencing, CD4+ and CD8+ T cells were separately sorted from peripheral blood. Inclusive of the bounding cysteine and phenylalanine, the CDR3 is 14 residues long. Only the CDR3 part of the read is kept: 42 bases, read in frame from the first base. Per the germline V gene (reference sequence), MNHEY is the CDR1 and SMNVEV is the CDR2. V lost 10 bases and J lost 1 base; the stretch between them is 17 bases long.

The sample in question was CD4+ or CD8+ T cells sorted from blood, obtained in a trial of the OX40 agonist ivuxolimab. The rearranged chain carries TRBV27 and TRBJ2-7; TRBD1 could be the D gene, as 5 bases match. This clonotype was obtained from an adult with an advanced solid tumor such as melanoma, head and neck, liver or kidney cancer. The DNA reads TGTGCCACCATGTGGGATGCAGGGTCCTACGAGCAGTACTTC. Its product reads: CATMWDAGSYEQYF.